A single sample gave rise to the 12 T cell receptor beta chains below, sequenced in a study of blood T cell repertoires in COVID-19. Here immunoSEQ multiplex PCR was the method, and the copy in TCRdb shows in-frame clones only, minus some. The table has roughly 370,000 clones, about 86% seen once. What was sequenced was PBMCs or T cells enriched from blood (not recorded which). The origin of the receptors is a woman between 50 and 59 years old who had recovered from COVID-19.

The CDR3, as DNA: TGCAGCGTTGTCCCCAAAACAGGACTGAACACTGAAGCTTTCTTT. Its protein product is CSVVPKTGLNTEAFF. The V call is TRBV29-1, the J call TRBJ1-1, with D perhaps matching TRBD1 (5 bases). The V gene's germline CDR1 is SQVTM and CDR2 ANQGSEA. Trimming took 4 bases from V and 0 from J, leaving 15 bases between them. This CDR3 has 15 residues. The full variable domain, in which reference TRBV29-1 and TRBJ1-1 provide the parts outside the CDR3, is SAVISQKPSRDICQRGTSLTIQCQVDSQVTMMFWYRQQPGQSLTLIATANQGSEATYESGFVIDKFPISRPNLTFSTLTVSNMSPEDSSIYLCSVVPKTGLNTEAFFGQGTRLTVV.

The chain joins TRBV3-1 (or the pseudogene TRBV3-2) to TRBJ1-1, with D uncertain. Trimming took 3 bases from V and 5 from J, leaving 13 bases between them. This CDR3 comprises 14 residues. Germline CDR1 is LGHDT and CDR2 is YNNKEL (reference sequence). The DNA for the CDR3 is TGTGCCAGCAGCCACCCCCGGGGTAGTACTGAAGCTTTCTTT. It codes for CASSHPRGSTEAFF.

Note on this clone: One end of the junction is discordant with germline, which a read error may explain. The chain is built from TRBV7-7 and TRBJ1-1; 7 nucleotides match TRBD1. Germline assignment: CDR1 SSHAT and CDR2 FNYEAQ (reference sequence). The CDR3 has 13 amino acids. CDR3 protein: CASSLDRFTEAFF. CDR3 in DNA: TGTGCTAGCAGCCTGGACAGGTTCACTGAAGCTTTCTTT.

CDR3 DNA: TGCGCCAGCAGCTTGTTACCCCAGAACTATGGCTACACCTTC. It codes for CASSLLPQNYGYTF. V and J are TRBV5-1 and TRBJ1-2; D is ambiguous. Germline values: CDR1 SGHRS, CDR2 YFSETQ. The CDR3 runs 14 residues. The V gene lost 1 base and the J gene lost 2 bases, with 9 bases spanning the gap. The variable domain in full, completed from reference TRBV5-1 and TRBJ1-2, reads KAGVTQTPRYLIKTRGQQVTLSCSPISGHRSVSWYQQTPGQGLQFLFEYFSETQRNKGNFPGRFSGRQFSNSRSEMNVSTLELGDSALYLCASSLLPQNYGYTFGSGTRLTVV.

The rearrangement links TRBV28 to TRBJ1-4, with 7 bases identical to TRBD1. The CDR3 extends over 14 amino acids. Germline-derived CDR1 and CDR2 are MDHEN and SYDVKM. V lost 3 bases to trimming and J lost 7 bases; unmatched junction nucleotides: 5. In nucleotides, the CDR3 is TGTGCCAGCAGTTTGGGGGGACAGTCTGAAAAACTGTTTTTT. It translates to CASSLGGQSEKLFF.

The rearrangement uses TRBV18 and TRBJ2-7; 9 bases agree with TRBD1. CDR1 is KGHSH and CDR2 is LQKENI in the germline V gene. V shed 0 bases, J shed 3 bases, and the junction held 6 bases outside the gene matches. CDR3 size: 16 residues. This CDR3 is CASSPPTGQGFYEQYF. CDR3 coding DNA: TGTGCCAGCTCACCACCGACGGGACAGGGCTTCTACGAGCAGTACTTC.

This chain links TRBV7-2 with TRBJ2-3; D call uncertain. The germline gives CDR1 SGHTA, CDR2 FQGNSA. CDR3 length: 15 residues. The V and J ends lost 4 bases and 4 bases respectively, with 15 bases between them. CDR3 bases: TGTGCCAGCAGCTCTCCAGGCCAGGCATCAGATACGCAGTATTTT. Its translation: CASSSPGQASDTQYF.

V usage is TRBV28 and J usage is TRBJ2-7, with TRBD1 matching over 11 bases. Germline V gene lookup returns CDR1 MDHEN and CDR2 SYDVKM. The CDR3 has 17 amino acids. The J segment lost 3 bases and the V segment lost 8 bases, leaving 15 bases of the junction unmatched. The DNA of the CDR3 is TGTGCCAGCTCCGGGACAGGGGGTCAAAAGAGCCTCTACGAGCAGTACTTC. This gives the protein CASSGTGGQKSLYEQYF.

The gene calls are TRBV5-6 and TRBJ1-4; 11 nucleotides line up with TRBD1. CDR1 is SGHDT and CDR2 is YYEEEE in the germline V gene. J lost 7 bases, V lost 4 bases, and 9 bases had no gene match. This CDR3 spans 16 amino acids. In DNA, the CDR3 is TGTGCCAGCAGCGTGATCGGGACAGGGGGTTTTGAAAAACTGTTTTTT. Translated: CASSVIGTGGFEKLFF.

In its sample, this clone was seen once. CDR3 DNA: TGTGCCAGCAGTAGGCCGGGACTAGCCTACAATGAGCAGTTCTTC. Translated: CASSRPGLAYNEQFF. The chain links TRBV28 to TRBJ2-1; 8 bases match TRBD2. CDR3 length equals 15 residues. Germline V gene sequence: CDR1 MDHEN, CDR2 SYDVKM. With V trimmed by 5 bases and J by 2 bases, 5 bases remained unmatched.

The chain has TRBV27 and TRBJ1-6, with 7 bases identical to TRBD1. With V trimmed by 6 bases and J by 6 bases, 8 bases remained unmatched. The germline V gene has CDR1 MNHEY and CDR2 SMNVEV (reference sequence). The CDR3 is 15 residues long. Written as DNA, the CDR3 is TGTGCCAGCAGGATACAGGGGTCTGGTAATTCACCCCTCCACTTT. This codes for CASRIQGSGNSPLHF.

In this sample, this clone turned up a few times. The chain has TRBV27 and TRBJ2-7; 8 bases map to TRBD1. This CDR3 is 13 amino acids long. The germline gives CDR1 MNHEY, CDR2 SMNVEV (reference sequence). V trimming: 5 bases; J trimming: 3 bases; junction bases outside the gene matches: 3. The CDR3 loop is CASSRDRIYEQYF. The CDR3 DNA reads TGTGCCAGCAGTCGGGACAGGATCTACGAGCAGTACTTC.